These 31 T cell receptor beta chains came from one sample sequenced in a study of T cells in Graves' hyperthyroidism and ophthalmopathy. The TCR beta CDR3 regions underwent amplification using RNA transcripts as the source. First-round RT-PCR of the TCR CDR3 relied on the HTBI primer set. From the multiplex PCR reads, TCRdb called clonotypes with MiXCR, one entry per CDR3 protein. The sample contains about 710,000 distinct CDR3 sequences, 16% of which appear only once. The sequenced material came from blood. All receptors come from a man aged 18 to 30 with Graves' hyperthyroidism.

The chain links TRBV20-1 to TRBJ2-7; 9 positions match TRBD2. The CDR3 extends over 16 amino acids. In germline, CDR1 is DFQATT, CDR2 SNEGSKA (reference sequence). The V gene end was trimmed by 0 bases and the J gene end by 6 bases; junction bases not matched to a gene: 12. Here the CDR3 reads CSAREPPGGRASEQYF. The CDR3 DNA reads as TGCAGTGCTAGAGAGCCACCGGGCGGGAGGGCCTCCGAGCAGTACTTC.

This clonotype was detected a few times. The chain links TRBV19 to TRBJ2-3, with D possibly being TRBD1 (7 bases). Trimming took off 7 bases at V and 0 bases at J, with 11 bases between the two ends. The CDR3 length is 14 residues. Germline lookup yields CDR1 LNHDA and CDR2 SQIVND (reference sequence). In DNA form, the CDR3 reads TGTGCCAGTACCGCGGGACAGAGCACAGATACGCAGTATTTT. Protein product: CASTAGQSTDTQYF.

The chain is built from TRBV20-1 and TRBJ1-2, with D possibly matching TRBD1 (5 bases). Germline CDR1 DFQATT, CDR2 SNEGSKA (reference sequence). V was clipped by 3 bases and J by 4 bases, with 15 bases between them. The CDR3 loop spans 14 amino acids. The DNA of the CDR3 is TGCAGTGCTAGGCTGTCTAGGGACCTCTATGGCTACACCTTC. Residues: CSARLSRDLYGYTF.

This clonotype was seen repeatedly, ten times or more. The chain employs TRBV27 and TRBJ2-1; 11 bases fit TRBD1. Unmatched junction bases numbered 6, after V lost 5 bases and J lost 6 bases. Germline CDR1 and CDR2: MNHEY and SMNVEV (reference sequence). CDR3 size: 15 residues. The CDR3 DNA follows: TGTGCCAGCAGTCCCGCCGGGACAGGGGGCAATGAGCAGTTCTTC. The encoded protein is CASSPAGTGGNEQFF.

This rearrangement joins TRBV7-6 to TRBJ1-5; tentative D call: TRBD1 (5 bases). There are 16 residues in the CDR3. Trimming took 4 bases from V and 1 from J, leaving 14 bases between them. Germline V gene data show CDR1 as SGHVS and CDR2 as FNYEAQ. CDR3 nucleotide sequence: TGTGCCAGCAGCTCCGGAGGTGGGGGAAGCAATCAGCCCCAGCATTTT. This codes for CASSSGGGGSNQPQHF.

Written as DNA, the CDR3 is TGTGCCAGCAGCTTGCCGGGATCGAGTGAAAAACTGTTTTTT. The encoded protein is CASSLPGSSEKLFF. This chain links TRBV5-6 with TRBJ1-4; D remains ambiguous. The V gene lost 1 base and the J gene lost 7 bases, with 11 bases spanning the gap. Germline V CDR1 and CDR2: SGHDT, YYEEEE. CDR3 length equals 14 residues. Combining the CDR3 with reference TRBV5-6 and TRBJ1-4 gives the whole variable domain DAGVTQSPTHLIKTRGQQVTLRCSPKSGHDTVSWYQQALGQGPQFIFQYYEEEERQRGNFPDRFSGHQFPNYSSELNVNALLLGDSALYLCASSLPGSSEKLFFGSGTQLSVL.

This clonotype was observed at least ten times. This rearrangement joins TRBV7-2 to TRBJ2-5; 11 bases agree with TRBD2. This CDR3 spans 16 amino acids. Germline V gene sequence: CDR1 SGHTA, CDR2 FQGNSA. The J segment lost 8 bases and the V segment lost 5 bases, leaving 13 bases of the junction unmatched. The CDR3 DNA reads TGTGCCAGCAGCCCGCGGACTAGCGGGCAAAGAGGTACCCAGTACTTC. Residues: CASSPRTSGQRGTQYF. The full variable domain, rest sourced from reference TRBV7-2 and TRBJ2-5, is GAGVSQSPSNKVTEKGKDVELRCDPISGHTALYWYRQSLGQGLEFLIYFQGNSAPDKSGLPSDRFSAERTGGSVSTLTIQRTQQEDSAVYLCASSPRTSGQRGTQYFGPGTRLLVL.

This clonotype was observed a few times. The rearrangement uses TRBV19 and TRBJ1-1, with TRBD1 as a possible D gene (5 bases). The germline gives CDR1 LNHDA, CDR2 SQIVND (reference sequence). The CDR3 consists of 15 residues. Deletions cut 2 bases from V and 0 bases from J, with 10 bases between. The CDR3 region has the DNA TGTGCCAGTAGTATATCGGGGACGGTGAACACTGAAGCTTTCTTT. Protein sequence: CASSISGTVNTEAFF.

In its sample, this clonotype was seen many times. The chain is built from TRBV20-1 and TRBJ2-7; a possible D gene is TRBD2 (6 bases). Germline-derived CDR1 and CDR2 are DFQATT and SNEGSKA (reference sequence). This CDR3 contains 13 residues. V lost 0 bases, J lost 5 bases, and 11 bases lay in between. CDR3 sequence reads: CSARDQLANEQYF. Written as DNA, the CDR3 is TGCAGTGCTAGAGATCAACTAGCTAACGAGCAGTACTTC.

The table lists this clonotype with many counts. The V call is TRBV24-1, the J call TRBJ2-7; D is possibly TRBD2 (6 bases). The CDR3 sequence is 14 residues long. V was pared by 6 bases and J by 1 base, with 12 bases between. Germline assignment: CDR1 KGHDR and CDR2 SFDVKD. CDR3 in amino acids: CATSWDSPSYEQYF. The DNA for the CDR3 is TGTGCCACCAGTTGGGACTCTCCTTCCTACGAGCAGTACTTC.

The chain joins TRBV4-1 to TRBJ2-7, with 7 nucleotides matching TRBD2. This CDR3 has 16 residues. Germline-derived CDR1 and CDR2 are MGHRA and YSYEKL. V was pared by 4 bases and J by 3 bases, with 12 bases of the junction left unmatched. The DNA for the CDR3 is TGCGCCAGCAGCCGCAACCGGGGACTATCCCTCTACGAGCAGTACTTC. Translation gives CASSRNRGLSLYEQYF.

This clonotype came up a few times. The rearrangement joins TRBV3-1 to TRBJ2-1; D might be TRBD1 or TRBD2, each matching 5 bases. Deletions cut 8 bases from V and 8 bases from J, with 13 bases between. Germline-derived CDR1 and CDR2 are LGHDT and YNNKEL (reference sequence). The CDR3 extends over 12 amino acids. The CDR3 region is CASLGVGDEQFF. DNA of the CDR3: TGTGCCAGCTTGGGGGTCGGCGATGAGCAGTTCTTC.

This clonotype was recorded once. This may be a read error, as it is one base from a much larger clone. This chain connects TRBV12-3 or TRBV12-4 to TRBJ2-1; tentative D call: TRBD2 (6 bases). V shed 6 bases and J shed 9 bases, with 15 bases lying between them. The CDR3 extends over 13 amino acids. CDR3 bases: TGTGCCAGCAGCCAGCTGCGGGGCAGTGAGCAGTTCTTC. Protein product: CASSQLRGSEQFF.

The table lists this clonotype with many counts. The chain has TRBV20-1 and TRBJ2-1, with 10 bases aligning to TRBD2. The V segment lost 1 base and the J segment 4 bases; nucleotides outside the gene matches: 10. Looked up from germline, CDR1 is DFQATT and CDR2 is SNEGSKA (reference sequence). The CDR3 extends over 17 amino acids. The CDR3 here is CSARGPPVAGGYNEQFF. The CDR3, as DNA: TGCAGTGCTAGAGGCCCCCCGGTAGCGGGAGGTTACAATGAGCAGTTCTTC.

Ten or more counts support this clonotype. The chain recombines TRBV5-5 with TRBJ1-1; D is undetermined. The CDR3 has 15 amino acids. Trimming took off 2 bases at V and 0 bases at J, with 11 bases between the two ends. Germline CDR1 reads SGHKS; CDR2 reads YYEKEE (reference sequence). The CDR3 reads CASSLNRGLNTEAFF. The CDR3 bases are TGTGCCAGCAGCTTAAATCGCGGATTGAACACTGAAGCTTTCTTT.

The chain combines TRBV12-3 or TRBV12-4 with TRBJ2-1; 9 nucleotides align to TRBD1. The V and J ends lost 5 bases and 2 bases, in that order; junction bases with no gene match: 4. The CDR3 runs to 15 residues. This chain's CDR3 is CASSGGTGPYNEQFF. CDR3 sequence (DNA): TGTGCCAGCAGTGGAGGGACAGGGCCCTACAATGAGCAGTTCTTC.

This clonotype came up many times. J is TRBJ2-5 and V is TRBV20-1; D is unresolved. Trimming removed 6 bases from V and 4 bases from J, with 15 bases in between. The germline V gene encodes CDR1 DFQATT and CDR2 SNEGSKA (reference sequence). The CDR3 spans 13 residues. The CDR3 is CSAPLPPTETQYF. CDR3 bases: TGCAGTGCCCCCCTGCCCCCGACAGAGACCCAGTACTTC.

J is TRBJ1-2 and V is TRBV7-3; possibly TRBD1 for D (5 bases). Looked up from germline, CDR1 is SGHTA and CDR2 is FQGTGA. Trimming took 0 bases from V and 2 from J, leaving 7 bases between them. This CDR3 is built from 14 residues. Written as DNA, the CDR3 is TGTGCCAGCAGCTTAACGCACAGGAACTATGGCTACACCTTC. It encodes CASSLTHRNYGYTF. Full variable domain (outside the CDR3, taken from reference TRBV7-3 and TRBJ1-2): GAGVSQTPSNKVTEKGKYVELRCDPISGHTALYWYRQSLGQGPEFLIYFQGTGAADDSGLPNDRFFAVRPEGSVSTLKIQRTERGDSAVYLCASSLTHRNYGYTFGSGTRLTVV.

The table lists this clonotype with many counts. The chain employs TRBV28 and TRBJ1-2, with 7 bases fitting TRBD1. With 4 bases clipped from V and 8 bases from J, the junction kept 1 base outside the gene matches. The germline CDR1 and CDR2 sequences are MDHEN and SYDVKM. CDR3 length equals 11 residues. The CDR3 nucleotides read TGTGCCAGCAGTTCGGACAGGGGCTACACCTTC. Its protein product is CASSSDRGYTF.

This clonotype was counted between two and nine times. The J gene is TRBJ2-1, the V gene TRBV28, with TRBD1 identical over 12 bases. The CDR3 consists of 14 residues. Trimming took 5 bases from V and 12 from J; bases not matched to a gene: 8. CDR1 and CDR2 from the germline V gene are MDHEN and SYDVKM. Here the CDR3 DNA reads TGTGCCAGCAGTCCCAGGGACAGGGGGCCTCGGCAGTTCTTC. Amino acids: CASSPRDRGPRQFF.

This clonotype was recorded many times. The rearrangement joins TRBV28 to TRBJ2-7; D not certain. There are 13 residues in the CDR3. Looked up from germline, CDR1 is MDHEN and CDR2 is SYDVKM. The ends were cut back, 5 bases at V and 3 bases at J, with 11 bases in the middle. Here the CDR3 reads CASSPRTFYEQYF. For the CDR3, the DNA is TGTGCCAGCAGTCCCCGGACCTTCTACGAGCAGTACTTC. Complete variable domain (other parts from reference TRBV28 and TRBJ2-7): DVKVTQSSRYLVKRTGEKVFLECVQDMDHENMFWYRQDPGLGLRLIYFSYDVKMKEKGDIPEGYSVSREKKERFSLILESASTNQTSMYLCASSPRTFYEQYFGPGTRLTVT.

The sample holds one count of this clonotype. The V call is TRBV10-3, the J call TRBJ1-1; weak D call: TRBD1 (5 bases). V dropped 8 bases and J dropped 4 bases, with 20 bases sitting between them. Germline CDR1 and CDR2: ENHRY and SYGVKD. CDR3 size: 15 residues. The CDR3 DNA reads as TGTGCCATCTCTGGGGGGGAGGAAAGGCGCACTGAAGCTTTCTTT. Translating it yields CAISGGEERRTEAFF.

About this clonotype itself: A read error may be the cause here, since a much bigger clone is one base away. The chain is built from TRBV29-1 and TRBJ2-1; D is possibly TRBD1 or TRBD2 (5 bases each). With 2 bases removed from V and 10 bases from J, the gap between germline ends came to 18 bases. The CDR3 is 14 amino acids. Germline loops: CDR1 SQVTM, CDR2 ANQGSEA. The CDR3, as DNA: TGCAGCGTTGAATCCTCCAGGGAACGGGGAGAGCAGTTCTTC. Translated, it gives CSVESSRERGEQFF.

This clonotype has ten or more counts. One junction end disagrees with the germline gene, perhaps due to a read error. This CDR3 reads CASSSPPPLNPEAFF. CDR3 nucleotide sequence: TGTGCCAGCAGCTCCCCCCCCCCGCTGAACCCTGAAGCTTTCTTT. The V and J genes are TRBV2 and TRBJ1-1; D unclear. The CDR3 contains 15 residues. Germline CDR1 SNHLY, CDR2 FYNNEI.

The V gene is TRBV29-1, the J gene TRBJ2-3; a weak D match, TRBD1 (6 bases). Germline V gives CDR1 SQVTM, CDR2 ANQGSEA. Trimming took 6 bases from V and 2 from J, leaving 12 bases between them. This CDR3 contains 13 residues. CDR3 in DNA: TGCAGCGTCTTCCGGGACAACACAGATACGCAGTATTTT. As protein: CSVFRDNTDTQYF.

This clonotype was seen a few times. This chain connects TRBV10-3 to TRBJ1-1; 7 bases are a match to TRBD1. V dropped 4 bases and J dropped 4; count of bases not matched to a gene: 9. The CDR3 contains 15 residues. CDR1 and CDR2 (germline): ENHRY, SYGVKD. This chain's CDR3 is CAISAGGGIGTEAFF. The CDR3 region has the DNA TGTGCCATCAGTGCAGGGGGGGGGATCGGCACTGAAGCTTTCTTT.

This clonotype was seen repeatedly, ten times or more. This rearrangement joins TRBV27 to TRBJ2-2; TRBD2 is a possible D gene (6 bases). CDR3 length: 19 residues. V was pared by 2 bases and J by 1 base, with 20 bases between. Germline-derived CDR1 and CDR2 are MNHEY and SMNVEV (reference sequence). CDR3 amino acids: CASSLRDFRGRQNTGELFF. As DNA, the CDR3 is TGTGCCAGCAGTTTAAGGGATTTTAGAGGGAGGCAGAACACCGGGGAGCTGTTTTTT.

This clonotype was counted between two and nine times. V and J are TRBV29-1 and TRBJ2-5, with TRBD1 matching 9 bases. The CDR3 loop spans 15 amino acids. With 2 bases clipped from V and 7 bases from J, the junction kept 11 bases outside the gene matches. Germline CDR1 SQVTM, CDR2 ANQGSEA. In nucleotides, the CDR3 is TGCAGCGTTGAATTAGATACAGGGGGCGTCGGGACCCAGTACTTC. It is translated as CSVELDTGGVGTQYF.

This clonotype was observed a few times. The chain uses TRBV4-1 and TRBJ1-1; TRBD1 matches at 12 bases. With 2 bases clipped from V and 6 bases from J, the junction kept 13 bases outside the gene matches. CDR3 size: 18 residues. Looked up from germline, CDR1 is MGHRA and CDR2 is YSYEKL. The CDR3 nucleotides read TGCGCCAGCAGCCAACTCCCGGGACAGGGGGCGAGAAGGGCTGAAGCTTTCTTT. Its protein is CASSQLPGQGARRAEAFF.

At least ten counts were recorded for this clonotype. This rearrangement joins TRBV20-1 to TRBJ2-2; D gene ambiguous. Germline CDR1 and CDR2: DFQATT and SNEGSKA (reference sequence). The V end was cut by 3 bases, the J end by 0 bases, with 8 bases between. The CDR3 totals 14 residues. CDR3 loop: CSASLGTNTGELFF. CDR3 nucleotides: TGCAGTGCTAGTTTGGGGACGAACACCGGGGAGCTGTTTTTT.

This chain uses TRBV19 with TRBJ1-4; D ambiguous. CDR1 and CDR2 from the germline V gene are LNHDA and SQIVND (reference sequence). The CDR3 loop spans 14 amino acids. V was cut by 6 bases and J by 1 base, with 9 bases left in between. This CDR3 is CASRGVITNEKLFF. The CDR3 region has the DNA TGTGCCAGTAGGGGTGTCATAACTAATGAAAAACTGTTTTTT.